These 25 T cell receptor beta chains were all obtained from the same sample, sequenced in a study of blood T cell repertoires in COVID-19. Profiling relied on immunoSEQ multiplex PCR, and the TCRdb table lists in-frame clones only, not all of them. The data show more than 250,000 clones, 70% to 90% seen once. The sample consisted of PBMCs or T cells enriched from blood (not recorded which). The receptor set was obtained from a woman aged 40 to 50 who had recovered from COVID-19.

The chain links TRBV6-5 to TRBJ1-1; no reliable D call. The V and J ends lost 2 bases and 1 base respectively, with 8 bases between them. The CDR3 runs 14 residues. Germline CDR1 and CDR2: MNHEY and SVGAGI. The CDR3 region has the DNA TGTGCCAGCAGTTACGAGGGCAGGAACACTGAAGCTTTCTTT. It encodes CASSYEGRNTEAFF.

The gene calls are TRBV9 and TRBJ2-1, with 7 bases that match TRBD1. V lost 4 bases, J lost 3 bases, and 13 bases stayed unmatched. Germline loops: CDR1 SGDLS, CDR2 YYNGEE. This CDR3 contains 17 residues. The DNA of the CDR3 is TGTGCCAGCAGCCCCCGAAATACGCAGGGGGACTACAATGAGCAGTTCTTC. Amino acid sequence: CASSPRNTQGDYNEQFF.

The chain couples TRBV5-6 to TRBJ1-6; TRBD1 is a possible D gene (6 bases). Germline CDR1 and CDR2: SGHDT and YYEEEE. This CDR3 spans 14 amino acids. V lost 6 bases and J 4 bases, leaving 11 bases between the germline ends. The DNA for the CDR3 is TGTGCCAGCACCTTAGGACAGTATAATTCACCCCTCCACTTT. It encodes CASTLGQYNSPLHF.

The chain recombines TRBV4-2 with TRBJ2-1, with TRBD2 matching over 13 bases. CDR1 and CDR2 (germline): LGHNA, YNFKEQ. The trim removed 4 bases at V and 5 bases at J, leaving 11 bases unmatched. The CDR3 extends over 18 amino acids. The CDR3 here is CASSLTSTSGRINNEQFF. The CDR3 region has the DNA TGTGCCAGCAGCCTGACTTCGACTAGCGGGAGGATAAACAATGAGCAGTTCTTC.

This rearrangement joins TRBV28 to TRBJ2-7; 14 bases fit TRBD2. Germline V CDR1 and CDR2: MDHEN, SYDVKM. With V trimmed by 2 bases and J by 4 bases, 13 bases remained unmatched. The CDR3 is 19 amino acids. The CDR3 loop reads CASSLPSYQGTSGSYEQYF. CDR3 DNA sequence: TGTGCCAGCAGTTTACCCAGCTACCAGGGGACTAGCGGGAGTTACGAGCAGTACTTC. Variable domain in full (rest from reference TRBV28 and TRBJ2-7): DVKVTQSSRYLVKRTGEKVFLECVQDMDHENMFWYRQDPGLGLRLIYFSYDVKMKEKGDIPEGYSVSREKKERFSLILESASTNQTSMYLCASSLPSYQGTSGSYEQYFGPGTRLTVT.

The chain combines TRBV7-9 with TRBJ1-4; 9 nucleotides align to TRBD1. Unmatched junction bases numbered 15, after V lost 3 bases and J lost 4 bases. Germline V CDR1 and CDR2: SEHNR, FQNEAQ (reference sequence). CDR3 length: 19 amino acids. CDR3 loop: CASSFPAEQGQGDNEKLFF. In DNA, the CDR3 is TGTGCCAGCAGCTTCCCCGCCGAACAGGGACAGGGAGATAATGAAAAACTGTTTTTT.

The genes are TRBV7-2 and TRBJ1-3; tentative D call: TRBD1 (5 bases). The CDR3 length is 15 residues. V shed 6 bases and J shed 0 bases, with 12 bases lying between them. Germline lookup yields CDR1 SGHTA and CDR2 FQGNSA. In DNA, the CDR3 is TGTGCCAGCAGGGCGGGGGATCTCTCTGGAAACACCATATATTTT. Translation gives CASRAGDLSGNTIYF. Filled out from reference TRBV7-2 and TRBJ1-3, the complete variable domain reads GAGVSQSPSNKVTEKGKDVELRCDPISGHTALYWYRQSLGQGLEFLIYFQGNSAPDKSGLPSDRFSAERTGGSVSTLTIQRTQQEDSAVYLCASRAGDLSGNTIYFGEGSWLTVV.

The V and J genes are TRBV6-1 and TRBJ1-2, with 7 bases matching TRBD1. With 2 bases clipped from V and 5 bases from J, the junction kept 2 bases outside the gene matches. Germline V lookup: CDR1 MNHNS, CDR2 SASEGT. CDR3 length: 13 residues. For the CDR3, the DNA is TGTGCCAGCAGTGAATGGGACAGTTATGGCTACACCTTC. It codes for CASSEWDSYGYTF.

The gene calls are TRBV15 and TRBJ2-5, with D tentatively TRBD1 (6 bases). V lost 7 bases and J lost 5, with 17 bases in between. This CDR3 region has 14 residues. Germline-derived CDR1 and CDR2 are LNHNV and YYDKDF (reference sequence). The CDR3 coding sequence is TGTGCCACCACACGGGACATGGGTTCGGAGACCCAGTACTTC. Translation: CATTRDMGSETQYF.

V usage is TRBV28 and J usage is TRBJ1-2, with D perhaps TRBD1 (5 bases). Trimming cost V 8 bases and J 1 base, with 17 bases left between them. CDR1 and CDR2 (germline): MDHEN, SYDVKM. The CDR3 covers 15 residues. CDR3 amino acids: CASGGRGTSNYGYTF. CDR3 coding DNA: TGTGCCAGCGGGGGTCGGGGGACTAGTAACTATGGCTACACCTTC.

The V call is TRBV19, the J call TRBJ2-7, with unresolved D. Germline V CDR1 and CDR2: LNHDA, SQIVND (reference sequence). V lost 4 bases and J 2 bases, leaving 9 bases between the germline ends. The CDR3 is made up of 13 amino acids. The CDR3 region is CASSTRYTYEQYF. DNA for the CDR3: TGTGCCAGTAGTACTCGGTATACCTACGAGCAGTACTTC. The entire variable domain, with the rest obtained from reference TRBV19 and TRBJ2-7, is as follows: DGGITQSPKYLFRKEGQNVTLSCEQNLNHDAMYWYRQDPGQGLRLIYYSQIVNDFQKGDIAEGYSVSREKKESFPLTVTSAQKNPTAFYLCASSTRYTYEQYFGPGTRLTVT.

The CDR3 protein is CASSQEAGGSYNEQFF. In DNA, the CDR3 is TGCGCCAGCAGCCAAGAAGCGGGGGGATCTTACAATGAGCAGTTCTTC. The J gene is TRBJ2-1, the V gene TRBV4-3, with 9 bases identical to TRBD2. The CDR3 is 16 amino acids. Trimming cost V 0 bases and J 4 bases; bases outside gene matches: 4. In germline, CDR1 is LGHNA, CDR2 YSLEER.

This CDR3 is CASSIGGTAGGKVPQHF. CDR3 nucleotides: TGTGCCAGTAGTATAGGTGGGACCGCAGGGGGCAAGGTGCCCCAGCATTTT. The V gene is TRBV19, the J gene TRBJ1-5, with 8 bases that match TRBD1. CDR3 length equals 17 residues. Germline CDR1 reads LNHDA; CDR2 reads SQIVND (reference sequence). Unmatched junction bases numbered 14, after V lost 1 base and J lost 9 bases.

DNA of the CDR3: TGTGCCAGCAGCTTAGAGGGCTACACAGATACGCAGTATTTT. It codes for CASSLEGYTDTQYF. The chain employs TRBV11-3 and TRBJ2-3; D remains ambiguous. CDR1 is SGHNT, CDR2 YENEEA, per germline. Trimming cost V 0 bases and J 2 bases, with 6 bases left between them. The CDR3 has 14 amino acids.

This chain links TRBV7-9 with TRBJ2-6; no definite D call. The V end lost 3 bases, the J end lost 2 bases, and 8 bases lay between the germline ends. CDR3 length: 15 residues. Germline V gene sequence: CDR1 SEHNR, CDR2 FQNEAQ (reference sequence). The CDR3 is CASSLFQTGANVLTF. In DNA, the CDR3 is TGTGCCAGCAGCTTGTTCCAGACTGGGGCCAACGTCCTGACTTTC.

This clone was seen many times. J is TRBJ2-2 and V is TRBV10-2, with TRBD2 matching over 14 bases. The CDR3 sequence is 15 residues long. Germline values: CDR1 WSHSY, CDR2 SAAADI. V lost 6 bases, J lost 5 bases, and 2 bases stayed unmatched. DNA for the CDR3: TGCGCCAGCAGGACTAGCGGGGGGGGGACCGGGGAGCTGTTTTTT. Translating it yields CASRTSGGGTGELFF.

J is TRBJ2-5 and V is TRBV11-2; 8 bases are a match to TRBD1. J gave up 1 base and V 0 bases, and 10 bases lay outside the gene matches. This CDR3 has 18 residues. Germline CDR1 SGHAT, CDR2 FQNNGV. This CDR3 is CASSLDVRTGNFQETQYF. CDR3 coding DNA: TGTGCCAGCAGCTTAGATGTAAGGACAGGGAACTTCCAAGAGACCCAGTACTTC.

This sequence joins TRBV2 and TRBJ1-1; TRBD1 matches 9 bases. Losses at the gene ends were 4 bases for V and 3 bases for J; bases not matched to a gene: 3. CDR3 length: 14 residues. Per germline, CDR1 SNHLY and CDR2 FYNNEI. For the CDR3, the DNA is TGTGCCAGCAGTGGGGGACAGGGCCACACTGAAGCTTTCTTT. Translation gives CASSGGQGHTEAFF. The complete variable domain, with remaining parts taken from reference TRBV2 and TRBJ1-1, reads EPEVTQTPSHQVTQMGQEVILRCVPISNHLYFYWYRQILGQKVEFLVSFYNNEISEKSEIFDDQFSVERPDGSNFTLKIRSTKLEDSAMYFCASSGGQGHTEAFFGQGTRLTVV.

This clone was observed once. V is TRBV7-2 and J is TRBJ2-7; possibly TRBD2 for D (5 bases). The ends were cut back, 3 bases at V and 2 bases at J, with 17 bases in the middle. Germline-derived CDR1 and CDR2 are SGHTA and FQGNSA. CDR3 length: 16 amino acids. In nucleotides, the CDR3 is TGTGCCAGCAGCTTGAACTTAGCGCGTTACACCTACGAGCAGTACTTC. It translates to CASSLNLARYTYEQYF.

This chain connects TRBV27 to TRBJ1-1; 7 positions agree with TRBD1. Trimming removed 6 bases from V and 3 bases from J; junction bases left unmatched: 7. From germline, CDR1 is MNHEY and CDR2 SMNVEV (reference sequence). The CDR3 extends over 14 amino acids. The CDR3 protein is CASRKQGLYTEAFF. The DNA of the CDR3 is TGTGCCAGCAGAAAACAGGGGCTGTACACTGAAGCTTTCTTT.

The CDR3 coding sequence is TGTGCCAGCAGCACGGGAGGGCCCTACAATGAGCAGTTCTTC. It encodes CASSTGGPYNEQFF. This rearrangement joins TRBV28 to TRBJ2-1; 8 bases map to TRBD2. This CDR3 has 14 residues. Germline V CDR1 and CDR2: MDHEN, SYDVKM. Unmatched junction bases numbered 3, after V lost 6 bases and J lost 2 bases.

The V and J genes are TRBV7-8 and TRBJ2-7, with 7 bases matching TRBD2. The CDR3 contains 16 residues. The germline V gene has CDR1 SGHVS and CDR2 FQNEAQ. V lost 1 base and J lost 6; bases outside the gene matches: 12. CDR3 amino acids: CASSLGRGKRGSEQYF. The DNA for the CDR3 is TGTGCCAGCAGCTTAGGTCGGGGCAAGCGGGGTAGCGAGCAGTACTTC.

The genes are TRBV11-2 and TRBJ1-2; a possible D gene is TRBD1 (5 bases). Trimming pared 1 base from V and 6 bases from J, leaving 12 bases between. Germline loops: CDR1 SGHAT, CDR2 FQNNGV. The CDR3 sequence is 14 residues long. The chain's CDR3 is CASSLVGGVHGYTF. CDR3 DNA: TGTGCCAGCAGCTTAGTCGGGGGGGTACATGGCTACACCTTC.

This clone was observed a single time. The CDR3 here is CASSPRDRGPQHF. CDR3 bases: TGTGCCAGCAGCCCTAGAGACAGAGGGCCCCAGCATTTT. This chain links TRBV5-6 with TRBJ1-5; D might be TRBD1 (5 bases). Trimming pared 4 bases from V and 9 bases from J, leaving 14 bases between. The CDR3 is made up of 13 amino acids. Germline V gene data show CDR1 as SGHDT and CDR2 as YYEEEE.

CDR3 residues: CSASLAQGNQPQHF. In DNA, the CDR3 is TGCAGTGCTAGTTTGGCTCAGGGCAATCAGCCCCAGCATTTT. The chain carries TRBV20-1 and TRBJ1-5; D unresolved. This CDR3 region has 14 residues. The V end was cut by 3 bases, the J end by 2 bases, with 11 bases between. CDR1 is DFQATT and CDR2 is SNEGSKA in the germline V gene (reference sequence).